This T cell receptor beta chain was sequenced for a study of cytomegalovirus exposure and HLA in healthy donors. Study conclusions and caveats: CMV serostatus was the only immune exposure information that was available. The authors enumerated roughly 180 TCR beta chains as linked to cytomegalovirus. More clonal expansion characterized HLA-associated TCR beta chains than equally common others in a later analysis. Earlier findings revealed that most TCR beta V segments proved productive either about 87% or about 30% of the time.

CDR3 length: 16 residues. Germline lookup yields CDR1 MNHNY and CDR2 SVGAGI (reference sequence). V shed 4 bases and J 5 bases; nucleotides not matched to a gene: 9. Amplification used 60 Vbeta primers and 13 Jbeta primers. Measured with immunoSEQ multiplex PCR; TCRdb has only the in-frame clones, and not every one. The table shows some 120,000 clones, with around 77% occurring only once. As for this clone: Its target is not known.

This chain connects TRBV6-6 to TRBJ2-1; 9 nucleotides align to TRBD2. The receptor's source is a woman aged 40 to 50 in good health and CMV-seropositive. The specimen sequenced was PBMCs. In DNA form, the CDR3 reads TGTGCCAGCAGTTCCCTGCTAGCGGGAATCGACAATGAGCAGTTCTTC. This encodes CASSSLLAGIDNEQFF.